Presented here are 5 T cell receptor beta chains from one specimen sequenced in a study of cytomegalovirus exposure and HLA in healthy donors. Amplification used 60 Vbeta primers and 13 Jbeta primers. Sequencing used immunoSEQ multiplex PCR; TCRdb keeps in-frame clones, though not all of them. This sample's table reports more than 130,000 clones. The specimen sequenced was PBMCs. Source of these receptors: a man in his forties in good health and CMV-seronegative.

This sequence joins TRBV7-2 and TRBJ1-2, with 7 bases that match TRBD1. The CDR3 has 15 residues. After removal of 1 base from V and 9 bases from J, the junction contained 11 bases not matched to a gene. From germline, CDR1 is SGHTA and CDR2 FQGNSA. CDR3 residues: CASSLDGSGGRSYTF. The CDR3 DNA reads TGTGCCAGCAGCTTAGACGGGTCAGGGGGTAGGAGCTACACCTTC.

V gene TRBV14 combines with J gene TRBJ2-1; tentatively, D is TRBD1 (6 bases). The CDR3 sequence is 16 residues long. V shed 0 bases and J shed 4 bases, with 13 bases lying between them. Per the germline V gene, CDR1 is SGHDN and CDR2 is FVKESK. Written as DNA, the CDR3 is TGTGCCAGCAGCCAAGAAATCGGGACACCTTACAATGAGCAGTTCTTC. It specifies CASSQEIGTPYNEQFF.

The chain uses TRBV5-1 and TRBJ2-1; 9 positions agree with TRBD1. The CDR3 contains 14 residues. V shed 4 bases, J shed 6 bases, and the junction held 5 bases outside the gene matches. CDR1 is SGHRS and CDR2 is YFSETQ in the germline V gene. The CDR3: CASSPDRGGNEQFF. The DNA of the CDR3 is TGCGCCAGCAGCCCGGACAGGGGAGGCAATGAGCAGTTCTTC. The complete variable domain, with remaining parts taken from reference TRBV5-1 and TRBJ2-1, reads KAGVTQTPRYLIKTRGQQVTLSCSPISGHRSVSWYQQTPGQGLQFLFEYFSETQRNKGNFPGRFSGRQFSNSRSEMNVSTLELGDSALYLCASSPDRGGNEQFFGPGTRLTVL.

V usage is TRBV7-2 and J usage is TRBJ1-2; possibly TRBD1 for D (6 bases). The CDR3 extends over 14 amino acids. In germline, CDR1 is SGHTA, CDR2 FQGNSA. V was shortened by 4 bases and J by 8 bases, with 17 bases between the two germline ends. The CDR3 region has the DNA TGTGCCAGCAGCTCAGAGGTGGGGGCGCGCGGCTACACCTTC. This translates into CASSSEVGARGYTF.

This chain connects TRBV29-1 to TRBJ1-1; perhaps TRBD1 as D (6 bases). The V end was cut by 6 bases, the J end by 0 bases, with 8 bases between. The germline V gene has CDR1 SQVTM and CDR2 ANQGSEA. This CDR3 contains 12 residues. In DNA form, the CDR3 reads TGCAGCGTGTACAGGGTGAACACTGAAGCTTTCTTT. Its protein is CSVYRVNTEAFF. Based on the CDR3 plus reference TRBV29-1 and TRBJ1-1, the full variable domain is SAVISQKPSRDICQRGTSLTIQCQVDSQVTMMFWYRQQPGQSLTLIATANQGSEATYESGFVIDKFPISRPNLTFSTLTVSNMSPEDSSIYLCSVYRVNTEAFFGQGTRLTVV.